Listed below are T cell receptor beta chains from one sample, sequenced in a study of shared clonotypes between healthy human individuals. The assay was immunoSEQ multiplex PCR, and TCRdb's table has in-frame clones only and misses some. Of under 1 million clones in the sample, 80% to 95% are singletons; the top ten hold around 24%. Input material: naive CD8+ T cells sorted from blood. These receptor sequences come from a man aged 25 to 40 in good health. Each CDR3 is given with its conserved first and last residue. The D gene is left open where the match is weak. Not all rows give a size; the values are once, few, many and, for expanded clones, a class.

d_call: NA; v_call: TRBV19; clone_size: NA; j_call: TRBJ1-2; cdr3_nt: TGTGCCAGTAGTAGATACAGGGAAGTGGGCTATGGCTACACCTTC; cdr3_aa: CASSRYREVGYGYTF
d_call: NA; v_call: TRBV9; clone_size: NA; j_call: TRBJ2-2; cdr3_nt: TGTGCCAGCAGCGTTGGGATATCGAACACCGGGGAGCTGTTTTTT; cdr3_aa: CASSVGISNTGELFF
d_call: NA; v_call: TRBV7-2; clone_size: NA; j_call: TRBJ1-5; cdr3_nt: TGTGCCAGCAGCTTTCATTTGGGTGGCAATCAGCCCCAGCATTTT; cdr3_aa: CASSFHLGGNQPQHF
d_call: NA; v_call: TRBV15; clone_size: once; j_call: TRBJ2-7; cdr3_nt: TGTGCCACCAGCTTCCCCGGTGCGGGGAACGAGCAGTACTTC; cdr3_aa: CATSFPGAGNEQYF
d_call: NA; v_call: TRBV9; clone_size: NA; j_call: TRBJ1-2; cdr3_nt: TGTGCCAGCAGCGTAGCTAATCCAGGGGAGTATGGCTACACCTTC; cdr3_aa: CASSVANPGEYGYTF
d_call: NA; v_call: TRBV28; clone_size: NA; j_call: TRBJ2-2; cdr3_nt: TGTGCCAGCAGCTCCTGGGGCGGGGAGCTGTTTTTT; cdr3_aa: CASSSWGGELFF
d_call: TRBD1; v_call: TRBV28; clone_size: NA; j_call: TRBJ2-7; cdr3_nt: TGTGCCAGCACCCGAATCCGGGACAGGGTTACCTACGAGCAGTACTTC; cdr3_aa: CASTRIRDRVTYEQYF
d_call: NA; v_call: TRBV7-9; clone_size: NA; j_call: TRBJ2-5; cdr3_nt: TGTGCCAGCACCGCCGGATGGGCGCCAACGGGGGAGACCCAGTACTTC; cdr3_aa: CASTAGWAPTGETQYF
d_call: NA; v_call: TRBV28; clone_size: NA; j_call: TRBJ2-1; cdr3_nt: TGTGCCAGCAGTTTACAGGGGACCTCCTACAATGAGCAGTTCTTC; cdr3_aa: CASSLQGTSYNEQFF
d_call: TRBD2; v_call: TRBV7-9; clone_size: NA; j_call: TRBJ2-7; cdr3_nt: TGTGCCAGCAGCTTGACTAGCGGGAGGTACGAGCAGTACTTC; cdr3_aa: CASSLTSGRYEQYF
d_call: TRBD2; v_call: TRBV7-9; clone_size: once; j_call: TRBJ2-1; cdr3_nt: TGTGCCAGCAGTCTTAGCGGGAGATACTTCTACAATGAGCAGTTCTTC; cdr3_aa: CASSLSGRYFYNEQFF
d_call: NA; v_call: TRBV19; clone_size: NA; j_call: TRBJ2-2; cdr3_nt: TGTGCCAGTAGTATATACTCCGGCACCGGGGAGCTGTTTTTT; cdr3_aa: CASSIYSGTGELFF
d_call: NA; v_call: TRBV29-1; clone_size: once; j_call: TRBJ2-1; cdr3_nt: TGCAGCGTAGGGCACTACAATGAGCAGTTCTTC; cdr3_aa: CSVGHYNEQFF
d_call: NA; v_call: TRBV7-9; clone_size: NA; j_call: TRBJ1-3; cdr3_nt: TGTGCCAGCAGCTCCGACCAGGGATCTGGAAACACCATATATTTT; cdr3_aa: CASSSDQGSGNTIYF
d_call: TRBD1; v_call: TRBV27; clone_size: NA; j_call: TRBJ2-7; cdr3_nt: TGTGCCAGCAGCTGGACAGGGTTCCACGAGCAGTACTTC; cdr3_aa: CASSWTGFHEQYF
d_call: TRBD2; v_call: TRBV19; clone_size: NA; j_call: TRBJ2-1; cdr3_nt: TGTGCCAGTAGTACCTCAGCGGGATCTTCCTACAATGAGCAGTTCTTC; cdr3_aa: CASSTSAGSSYNEQFF
d_call: TRBD2; v_call: TRBV10-3; clone_size: NA; j_call: TRBJ2-7; cdr3_nt: TGTGCCATCCTGGGGGGGACGGAGCAGTACTTC; cdr3_aa: CAILGGTEQYF
d_call: TRBD1; v_call: TRBV23-1; clone_size: NA; j_call: TRBJ2-1; cdr3_nt: TGCGCCAGCAGTCACCCACAGGGGGGTTGGAATGAGCAGTTCTTC; cdr3_aa: CASSHPQGGWNEQFF
d_call: NA; v_call: TRBV6-1; clone_size: NA; j_call: TRBJ1-1; cdr3_nt: TGTGCCAGCAGACCCGGGGCCATGAACACTGAAGCTTTCTTT; cdr3_aa: CASRPGAMNTEAFF
d_call: NA; v_call: TRBV28; clone_size: NA; j_call: TRBJ1-5; cdr3_nt: TGTGCCAGCAGCCTTAGACCTCGCACAGAAAACAATCAGCCCCAGCATTTT; cdr3_aa: CASSLRPRTENNQPQHF
d_call: NA; v_call: TRBV7-6; clone_size: NA; j_call: TRBJ2-1; cdr3_nt: TGTGCCAGCAGCTTCGGAGAGCTTCCCTACAATGAGCAGTTCTTC; cdr3_aa: CASSFGELPYNEQFF
d_call: TRBD2; v_call: TRBV5-1; clone_size: NA; j_call: TRBJ2-2; cdr3_nt: TGCGCCAGCAGCTATAGCGGGCAGGAAAGCGGGGAGCTGTTTTTT; cdr3_aa: CASSYSGQESGELFF
d_call: TRBD2; v_call: TRBV18; clone_size: NA; j_call: TRBJ2-1; cdr3_nt: TGTGCCAGCTCACTACTTAGCGGGAGTTCCTACAATGAGCAGTTCTTC; cdr3_aa: CASSLLSGSSYNEQFF
d_call: NA; v_call: TRBV28; clone_size: NA; j_call: TRBJ2-7; cdr3_nt: TGTGCCAGCAGACTTAGCCGGACGGATAGAAGCTCCTACGAGCAGTACTTC; cdr3_aa: CASRLSRTDRSSYEQYF
d_call: TRBD2; v_call: TRBV28; clone_size: NA; j_call: TRBJ2-3; cdr3_nt: TGTGCCAGCAGTTCCGGACTAGCGGGATACTCTAGCACAGATACGCAGTATTTT; cdr3_aa: CASSSGLAGYSSTDTQYF
d_call: TRBD1; v_call: TRBV4-1; clone_size: NA; j_call: TRBJ1-5; cdr3_nt: TGCGCCAGCAGCCAAGACTGGACAGGGGCGGGTCAGCCCCAGCATTTT; cdr3_aa: CASSQDWTGAGQPQHF
d_call: TRBD1; v_call: TRBV9; clone_size: NA; j_call: TRBJ1-4; cdr3_nt: TGTGCCAGCAGCGCCACCGGGACAGATGGTGAAAAACTGTTTTTT; cdr3_aa: CASSATGTDGEKLFF
d_call: NA; v_call: TRBV21-1; clone_size: NA; j_call: TRBJ2-7; cdr3_nt: TGTGCCAGCAGCCCTTTACCGGGCGTGCGAGAGCAGTACTTC; cdr3_aa: CASSPLPGVREQYF
d_call: NA; v_call: TRBV25-1; clone_size: NA; j_call: TRBJ2-1; cdr3_nt: TGTGCCAGCAGTCGAACAGTGGGCGGTACCTACAATGAGCAGTTCTTC; cdr3_aa: CASSRTVGGTYNEQFF
d_call: NA; v_call: TRBV7-9; clone_size: NA; j_call: TRBJ2-1; cdr3_nt: TGTGCCAGCAGCCGGTCGGGTGATGAGCAGTTCTTC; cdr3_aa: CASSRSGDEQFF
d_call: NA; v_call: TRBV7-9; clone_size: NA; j_call: TRBJ2-7; cdr3_nt: TGTGCCAGCAGCTTAAGGACCTACGAGCAGTACTTC; cdr3_aa: CASSLRTYEQYF
d_call: TRBD1; v_call: TRBV28; clone_size: NA; j_call: TRBJ1-1; cdr3_nt: TGTGCCAGCAATGACAGGGATGTATATGGAGGGACTGAAGCTTTCTTT; cdr3_aa: CASNDRDVYGGTEAFF
d_call: NA; v_call: TRBV7-9; clone_size: NA; j_call: TRBJ2-7; cdr3_nt: TGTGCCAGCAGCCTCCCCAGGGCGATCTCCTACGAGCAGTACTTC; cdr3_aa: CASSLPRAISYEQYF
d_call: NA; v_call: TRBV7-8; clone_size: NA; j_call: TRBJ2-7; cdr3_nt: TGTGCCAGCAGCGGGTGGGGCGGACAGATCTACGAGCAGTACTTC; cdr3_aa: CASSGWGGQIYEQYF
d_call: NA; v_call: TRBV2; clone_size: NA; j_call: TRBJ2-5; cdr3_nt: TGTGCCAGCAGTGAAACAGGGCTCGAAGAGACCCAGTACTTC; cdr3_aa: CASSETGLEETQYF
d_call: TRBD2; v_call: TRBV11-2; clone_size: NA; j_call: TRBJ2-3; cdr3_nt: TGTGCCAGCAGCTCCCCCGCTAGCGGGAGTCACACAGATACGCAGTATTTT; cdr3_aa: CASSSPASGSHTDTQYF
d_call: NA; v_call: TRBV5-5; clone_size: NA; j_call: TRBJ1-1; cdr3_nt: TGTGCCAGCAGCTTGGCCGGGACACCGACCATGAACACTGAAGCTTTCTTT; cdr3_aa: CASSLAGTPTMNTEAFF
d_call: NA; v_call: TRBV25-1; clone_size: NA; j_call: TRBJ2-7; cdr3_nt: TGTGCCAGCAGTGTTAACGGGTTCTACGAGCAGTACTTC; cdr3_aa: CASSVNGFYEQYF
d_call: NA; v_call: TRBV28; clone_size: NA; j_call: TRBJ1-2; cdr3_nt: TGTGCCAGCAGTTCACTGGGGGGCACGGGCTACACCTTC; cdr3_aa: CASSSLGGTGYTF
d_call: TRBD1; v_call: TRBV7-9; clone_size: NA; j_call: TRBJ2-5; cdr3_nt: TGTGCCAGCAGCTTATTCGGGACAGGGGGATTGGGGGAGACCCAGTACTTC; cdr3_aa: CASSLFGTGGLGETQYF
d_call: TRBD2; v_call: TRBV7-6; clone_size: NA; j_call: TRBJ2-7; cdr3_nt: TGTGCCAGCAGCGCTGGACTAGCGGAAACCTACGAGCAGTACTTC; cdr3_aa: CASSAGLAETYEQYF
d_call: NA; v_call: TRBV27; clone_size: once; j_call: TRBJ1-5; cdr3_nt: TGTGCCAGCGGAAGACCTAATCAGCCCCAGCATTTT; cdr3_aa: CASGRPNQPQHF
d_call: NA; v_call: TRBV7-2; clone_size: NA; j_call: TRBJ1-1; cdr3_nt: TGTGCCAGCAGCTTAGGGGGCGCGGGTTATATGAACACTGAAGCTTTCTTT; cdr3_aa: CASSLGGAGYMNTEAFF
d_call: NA; v_call: TRBV7-9; clone_size: NA; j_call: TRBJ2-3; cdr3_nt: TGTGCCAGCAGCTTAGGGGGTTCGGATACGCAGTATTTT; cdr3_aa: CASSLGGSDTQYF
d_call: TRBD2; v_call: TRBV25-1; clone_size: NA; j_call: TRBJ2-1; cdr3_nt: TGTGCCAGCAGTGTTGCGGCGGGAGATGAGTTCTTC; cdr3_aa: CASSVAAGDEFF
d_call: NA; v_call: TRBV27; clone_size: NA; j_call: TRBJ2-7; cdr3_nt: TGTGCCAGCAGTCCCTTTATTGTAGGCGAGCAGTACTTC; cdr3_aa: CASSPFIVGEQYF
d_call: NA; v_call: TRBV19; clone_size: once; j_call: TRBJ1-5; cdr3_nt: TGTGCCAGTAGTGTTAGTGTGGGGCAGCGTAATCAGCCCCAGCATTTT; cdr3_aa: CASSVSVGQRNQPQHF
d_call: NA; v_call: TRBV19; clone_size: few; j_call: TRBJ1-5; cdr3_nt: TGTGCCAGTAGGGCACAGGGTGGGAATCAGCCCCAGCATTTT; cdr3_aa: CASRAQGGNQPQHF
d_call: NA; v_call: TRBV9; clone_size: NA; j_call: TRBJ2-2; cdr3_nt: TGTGCCAGCAGCGTAGTTTGGACAGCGAACACCGGGGAGCTGTTTTTT; cdr3_aa: CASSVVWTANTGELFF
d_call: TRBD2; v_call: TRBV5-4; clone_size: once; j_call: TRBJ2-2; cdr3_nt: TGTGCCAGCAGCACAAAACTAGCGGAAGGGGTCGGGGAGCTGTTTTTT; cdr3_aa: CASSTKLAEGVGELFF
d_call: TRBD2; v_call: TRBV30; clone_size: NA; j_call: TRBJ2-1; cdr3_nt: TGTGCCTGGCGCGTGCAAAGCCACGAGATAGCGGGAGGGAATGAGCAGTTCTTC; cdr3_aa: CAWRVQSHEIAGGNEQFF
d_call: TRBD2; v_call: TRBV29-1; clone_size: NA; j_call: TRBJ2-1; cdr3_nt: TGCAGCGTTGAAGGGACTAGAACAGGCTCCTACAATGAGCAGTTCTTC; cdr3_aa: CSVEGTRTGSYNEQFF
d_call: NA; v_call: TRBV7-2; clone_size: NA; j_call: TRBJ2-3; cdr3_nt: TGTGCCAGCAGCTTCCTAGCGCCAAGCACAGATACGCAGTATTTT; cdr3_aa: CASSFLAPSTDTQYF
d_call: NA; v_call: TRBV5-4; clone_size: once; j_call: TRBJ1-1; cdr3_nt: TGTGCCAGCAGCGGGGGACAAACGAACACTGAAGCTTTCTTT; cdr3_aa: CASSGGQTNTEAFF